A selection of T cell receptor beta chains follows, all from one sample in a study of CD8 T cells in ankylosing spondylitis. TCRdb recomputed calls from the 5' RACE reads with MiXCR, one row per CDR3 protein. The sample holds under 400,000 distinct CDR3 sequences, around a tenth seen once. Sequencing was carried out using blood, either unsorted or a sorted T cell fraction (not recorded which). These receptor sequences come from a female donor with ankylosing spondylitis or in good health (not recorded which). The CDR3 runs from the conserved cysteine through the conserved F or W. Fields, in order: CDR3 DNA, CDR3 protein, J gene, D gene, clone size, V gene. The D gene is left open where the match is weak. Where a row states a size, it is once, few, many or the class of an expanded clone; other rows omit it.

CDR3nt: TGTGCCAGCAGCTTGAAAGGGGGGCCCGGGGAGCTGTTTTTT
CDR3aa: CASSLKGGPGELFF
j_gene: TRBJ2-2
d_gene: NA
abundance: many
v_gene: TRBV7-9

CDR3nt: TGCAGTGCCAAGTCCGGTAGCGGGACCTACGAGCAGTACTTC
CDR3aa: CSAKSGSGTYEQYF
j_gene: TRBJ2-7
d_gene: TRBD2
abundance: many
v_gene: TRBV20-1

CDR3nt: TGTGCCAGCAGCACCCCCCCGGTGCATGAAGCTTTCTTT
CDR3aa: CASSTPPVHEAFF
j_gene: TRBJ1-1
d_gene: NA
abundance: few
v_gene: TRBV7-6

CDR3nt: TGCGCCAGCGGGGACCGCAACCAAGAGACCCAGTACTTC
CDR3aa: CASGDRNQETQYF
j_gene: TRBJ2-5
d_gene: NA
abundance: NA
v_gene: TRBV5-1

CDR3nt: TGTGCCAGCAGCTTTGACAGGGGAGGGTTGGGGCAGCCCCAGCATTTT
CDR3aa: CASSFDRGGLGQPQHF
j_gene: TRBJ1-5
d_gene: TRBD1
abundance: many
v_gene: TRBV7-2

CDR3nt: TGCAGTGCTAGCGCCGGGACAGGGCTACGGCAGTACTTC
CDR3aa: CSASAGTGLRQYF
j_gene: TRBJ2-7
d_gene: TRBD1
abundance: many
v_gene: TRBV20-1

CDR3nt: TGTGCCAGTAGTATAGTAGGGGTGGATTCACCCCTCCACTTT
CDR3aa: CASSIVGVDSPLHF
j_gene: TRBJ1-6
d_gene: NA
abundance: few
v_gene: TRBV19

CDR3nt: TGTGCCAGCAGTTTCAACTTAGGTAGGGGTGGGAATGAGCAGTTCTTC
CDR3aa: CASSFNLGRGGNEQFF
j_gene: TRBJ2-1
d_gene: NA
abundance: many
v_gene: TRBV28

CDR3nt: TGCGCCAGCAGTAGTGGCCTCACCGGGGAGCTGTTTTTT
CDR3aa: CASSSGLTGELFF
j_gene: TRBJ2-2
d_gene: NA
abundance: many
v_gene: TRBV5-1

CDR3nt: TGTGCCAGCCAGGGTTCTGGGGCCAACGTCCTGACTTTC
CDR3aa: CASQGSGANVLTF
j_gene: TRBJ2-6
d_gene: NA
abundance: many
v_gene: TRBV10-3

CDR3nt: TGTGCCAGCAGCTTCCTAGCGGGGGCGAACGAGCAGTACTTC
CDR3aa: CASSFLAGANEQYF
j_gene: TRBJ2-7
d_gene: TRBD2
abundance: few
v_gene: TRBV11-2

CDR3nt: TGCAGCGTTGACACCGGGGAAGGGATCTCCTACGAGCAGTACTTC
CDR3aa: CSVDTGEGISYEQYF
j_gene: TRBJ2-7
d_gene: NA
abundance: many
v_gene: TRBV29-1

CDR3nt: TGTGCCAGCAGCTATGGGGGTCGCGACTATGGCTACACCTTC
CDR3aa: CASSYGGRDYGYTF
j_gene: TRBJ1-2
d_gene: NA
abundance: many
v_gene: TRBV5-5

CDR3nt: TGTGCCAGCAGCCCGGTATACCCAGTTGGTGGAGGCCAGTACTTC
CDR3aa: CASSPVYPVGGGQYF
j_gene: TRBJ2-4
d_gene: NA
abundance: few
v_gene: TRBV28

CDR3nt: TGCAGTGCTAGATCGACAGGGGGAAATTCACCCCTCCACTTT
CDR3aa: CSARSTGGNSPLHF
j_gene: TRBJ1-6
d_gene: TRBD1
abundance: few
v_gene: TRBV20-1

CDR3nt: TGTGCCAGCAGCCAAGAATCCGGGAGGAGCAATCAGCCCCAGCATTTT
CDR3aa: CASSQESGRSNQPQHF
j_gene: TRBJ1-5
d_gene: NA
abundance: NA
v_gene: TRBV3-1

CDR3nt: TGTGCCAGCAGTCCCGTGGGACAGGGATCTAAGACCCAGTACTTC
CDR3aa: CASSPVGQGSKTQYF
j_gene: TRBJ2-5
d_gene: TRBD1
abundance: many
v_gene: TRBV12-3/TRBV12-4

CDR3nt: TGTGCCACCAGCACCGACAGGGGATCCTACAATGAGCAGTTCTTC
CDR3aa: CATSTDRGSYNEQFF
j_gene: TRBJ2-1
d_gene: TRBD1
abundance: many
v_gene: TRBV15

CDR3nt: TGTGCCAGCAGCGGACAGGGTTCCTACAATGAGCAGTTCTTC
CDR3aa: CASSGQGSYNEQFF
j_gene: TRBJ2-1
d_gene: TRBD1
abundance: NA
v_gene: TRBV7-2

CDR3nt: TGCAGTGCTAGAGTAGACCCAGCGGGGGGCTTCCAAGAGACCCAGTACTTC
CDR3aa: CSARVDPAGGFQETQYF
j_gene: TRBJ2-5
d_gene: TRBD2
abundance: many
v_gene: TRBV20-1

CDR3nt: TGTGCCAGCAGCCTTACTAGCGCTGAGCAGTTCTTC
CDR3aa: CASSLTSAEQFF
j_gene: TRBJ2-1
d_gene: TRBD2
abundance: NA
v_gene: TRBV7-2

CDR3nt: TGCGCCAGCAGCGTGGCTTCAGGGGGAGACGGCTACACCTTC
CDR3aa: CASSVASGGDGYTF
j_gene: TRBJ1-2
d_gene: TRBD1
abundance: once
v_gene: TRBV5-1

CDR3nt: TGTGCCAGCAGTTGGTACGAGGCCGGGGAGCTGTTTTTT
CDR3aa: CASSWYEAGELFF
j_gene: TRBJ2-2
d_gene: NA
abundance: NA
v_gene: TRBV27

CDR3nt: TGCAGTGCTAGACATCTTTTCGGGACAGGGGGCTCGGCCCAGCATTTT
CDR3aa: CSARHLFGTGGSAQHF
j_gene: TRBJ1-5
d_gene: TRBD1
abundance: few
v_gene: TRBV20-1

CDR3nt: TGTGCCACCAGCAGAGAGACAGGGAGGTTGAACACTGAAGCTTTCTTT
CDR3aa: CATSRETGRLNTEAFF
j_gene: TRBJ1-1
d_gene: TRBD1
abundance: many
v_gene: TRBV15

CDR3nt: TGTGCCAGCAGTGAGAGGCGGAACTATGGCTACACCTTC
CDR3aa: CASSERRNYGYTF
j_gene: TRBJ1-2
d_gene: NA
abundance: many
v_gene: TRBV6-1

CDR3nt: TGTGCCACCGGGACAGGGGGCGGTCAGCCCCAGCATTTT
CDR3aa: CATGTGGGQPQHF
j_gene: TRBJ1-5
d_gene: TRBD1
abundance: NA
v_gene: TRBV12-3/TRBV12-4

CDR3nt: TGCAGTGCTAGAGACGCAGGGGCCTACGAGCAGTACTTC
CDR3aa: CSARDAGAYEQYF
j_gene: TRBJ2-7
d_gene: NA
abundance: many
v_gene: TRBV20-1

CDR3nt: TGCGCCAGCAGCTACAGGGAATCTGGGGCCAACGTCCTGACTTTC
CDR3aa: CASSYRESGANVLTF
j_gene: TRBJ2-6
d_gene: NA
abundance: few
v_gene: TRBV5-1

CDR3nt: TGTGCCAGCAGCAGGAAGCTTCTAGCGGGAGGTCGAGATACGCAGTATTTT
CDR3aa: CASSRKLLAGGRDTQYF
j_gene: TRBJ2-3
d_gene: TRBD2
abundance: NA
v_gene: TRBV14

CDR3nt: TGCAGTGCTAGGCCCCCCGCAGGGTTGCGGGGGGACGCAGATACGCAGTATTTT
CDR3aa: CSARPPAGLRGDADTQYF
j_gene: TRBJ2-3
d_gene: TRBD2
abundance: NA
v_gene: TRBV20-1

CDR3nt: TGTGCCAGCAGCTTAGAACCCAGGGGCACTGAAGCTTTCTTT
CDR3aa: CASSLEPRGTEAFF
j_gene: TRBJ1-1
d_gene: NA
abundance: many
v_gene: TRBV7-2

CDR3nt: TGTGCCAGCAAGTCCCAAGACAGGGGAACACTAGCGGGAGGCTTTCGTACCTACGAGCAGTACTTC
CDR3aa: CASKSQDRGTLAGGFRTYEQYF
j_gene: TRBJ2-7
d_gene: TRBD2
abundance: many
v_gene: TRBV6-2/TRBV6-3

CDR3nt: TGTGCCAGCACCCATGGCGGGGGGGCAGGAGATACGCAGTATTTT
CDR3aa: CASTHGGGAGDTQYF
j_gene: TRBJ2-3
d_gene: TRBD2
abundance: many
v_gene: TRBV6-1

CDR3nt: TGTGCCAGCAGTCGCTCGGAGGCGCAGTATTTT
CDR3aa: CASSRSEAQYF
j_gene: TRBJ2-3
d_gene: NA
abundance: NA
v_gene: TRBV12-3/TRBV12-4

CDR3nt: TGTGCCAGCACTAGCGGGAGAGGGGAAGAGACCCAGTACTTC
CDR3aa: CASTSGRGEETQYF
j_gene: TRBJ2-5
d_gene: TRBD2
abundance: few
v_gene: TRBV27

CDR3nt: TGCTGTGCTAGAGATGGGACTAGCGGGAGGGCCAGCAGTGAGCAGTTCTTC
CDR3aa: CCARDGTSGRASSEQFF
j_gene: TRBJ2-1
d_gene: TRBD2
abundance: few
v_gene: TRBV20-1

CDR3nt: TGTGCCAGCAGCTCCGCCGGGACACCACAAGAGACCCAGTACTTC
CDR3aa: CASSSAGTPQETQYF
j_gene: TRBJ2-5
d_gene: NA
abundance: many
v_gene: TRBV5-6

CDR3nt: TGTGCCAGCAGCAAAGTAAGGGGGGTGAGGGACAATGAGCAGTTCTTC
CDR3aa: CASSKVRGVRDNEQFF
j_gene: TRBJ2-1
d_gene: NA
abundance: few
v_gene: TRBV21-1